The clone carrying this T cell receptor beta chain occurred many times. The antigen is undetermined. The V end was cut by 5 bases, the J end by 0 bases, with 16 bases between. The germline V gene has CDR1 DFQATT and CDR2 SNEGSKA (reference sequence). The CDR3 extends over 16 amino acids. The data stem from a study of CD8+CD57+ T cells in acquired aplastic anemia. In the study overall: Sorted CD4+ and CD8+ cells yielded DNA averaging approximately 3 ug. The study obtained around 10 million reads on average for CD4+ cells from healthy donors.

Points from the study as a whole: Researchers reported that CD8+ Simpson's diversity was not significantly different in patients versus controls. About 28 sequences, all CD8+ CDR3, were shared between patients and controls.

Investigators profiled TCR beta VDJ and CDR3 from genomic DNA template. TCRdb independently ran MiXCR on the reads; one entry per CDR3 protein. This table has 120,000 or so distinct CDR3 sequences, around 48% appearing once. The source of this sequence is a human donor in good health, serving as a control. The genes are TRBV20-1 and TRBJ1-4, with a weak D call TRBD1 (6 bases). The material sequenced was sorted CD4+, CD8+, or CD8+CD57+ T cells (not recorded which) from PBMCs. CDR3 residues: CSALLGQPATNEKLFF. In DNA form, the CDR3 reads TGCAGTGCTTTACTAGGACAGCCCGCAACTAATGAAAAACTGTTTTTT.